These 22 T cell receptor beta chains originate from one sample sequenced in a study of cytomegalovirus exposure and HLA in healthy donors. Use of 60 Vbeta and 13 Jbeta primers characterized the PCR. Clones were sequenced by immunoSEQ multiplex PCR, and TCRdb holds only the in-frame ones, with some missing. The data show roughly 40,000 clones, and the top ten clones hold approximately 10%. Material for sequencing was PBMCs. All receptors derive from a man between 40 and 49 years old in good health and CMV-seropositive.

J is TRBJ2-3 and V is TRBV9; TRBD2 matches 9 bases. This CDR3 is 16 amino acids long. V lost 2 bases, J lost 3 bases, and 7 bases stayed unmatched. CDR1 and CDR2 (germline): SGDLS, YYNGEE. For the CDR3, the DNA is TGTGCCAGCAGCGTTCCCGGACTAGCGAGTACAGATACGCAGTATTTT. It yields the protein CASSVPGLASTDTQYF.

The chain employs TRBV18 and TRBJ2-3, with 10 bases lining up with TRBD2. Per germline, CDR1 KGHSH and CDR2 LQKENI. V shed 5 bases and J 1 base; nucleotides not matched to a gene: 3. This CDR3 contains 15 residues. CDR3 loop: CASSVLAGGTDTQYF. The CDR3 DNA follows: TGTGCCAGCTCAGTTCTAGCGGGAGGCACAGATACGCAGTATTTT.

The chain is built from TRBV6-6 and TRBJ2-1; 9 bases are shared with TRBD2. The CDR3 spans 16 residues. The V gene end was trimmed by 1 base and the J gene end by 7 bases; junction bases not matched to a gene: 8. Germline V gene lookup returns CDR1 MNHNY and CDR2 SVGAGI (reference sequence). The CDR3 DNA reads as TGTGCCAGCAGTTACTTGCGGGAGGGCTATTGGAATGAGCAGTTCTTC. Its protein is CASSYLREGYWNEQFF.

The chain joins TRBV5-1 to TRBJ2-1, with TRBD2 identical over 9 bases. The germline gives CDR1 SGHRS, CDR2 YFSETQ. J gave up 7 bases and V 4 bases, and 9 bases lay outside the gene matches. This CDR3 region has 15 residues. The CDR3 DNA follows: TGCGCCAGCAGCGGGAGGGGACTAGCTGCGAATGAGCAGTTCTTC. It yields the protein CASSGRGLAANEQFF.

The J gene is TRBJ2-7, the V gene TRBV10-3; TRBD2 agrees at 7 bases. Trimming cost V 3 bases and J 2 bases; bases outside gene matches: 4. This CDR3 spans 14 amino acids. Per germline, CDR1 ENHRY and CDR2 SYGVKD. DNA for the CDR3: TGTGCCATCAGTGATGGGGAGGGGACCTACGAGCAGTACTTC. Its translation is CAISDGEGTYEQYF.

The chain joins TRBV28 to TRBJ1-1, with unresolved D. This CDR3 is 14 amino acids long. V was pared by 3 bases and J by 6 bases, with 14 bases between. The germline gives CDR1 MDHEN, CDR2 SYDVKM. The CDR3 DNA sequence: TGTGCCAGCAGTTTTATCCGCCCCGGGGCTGAAGCTTTCTTT. Its protein is CASSFIRPGAEAFF.

This chain joins TRBV6-1 and TRBJ1-6; 9 nucleotides match TRBD1. The ends lost 3 bases at V and 8 bases at J; junction bases unmatched: 2. CDR1 MNHNS and CDR2 SASEGT come from the germline V gene. The CDR3 length is 14 residues. The CDR3 sequence: CASSETGGDSPLHF. The CDR3 DNA follows: TGTGCCAGCAGTGAGACAGGGGGGGATTCACCCCTCCACTTT.

The V and J genes are TRBV30 and TRBJ2-1; no firm D call. V gave up 0 bases and J gave up 6 bases, with 15 bases separating them. The CDR3 runs to 15 residues. Germline V gives CDR1 GTSNPN, CDR2 SVGIG (reference sequence). CDR3 DNA sequence: TGTGCCTGGAGTGTTTCGCTGCTACTGATCAATGAGCAGTTCTTC. This sequence encodes CAWSVSLLLINEQFF.

This chain joins TRBV5-6 and TRBJ2-7; D may be TRBD1 (6 bases). This CDR3 has 15 residues. V lost 5 bases and J 5 bases, leaving 20 bases between the germline ends. Germline CDR1 is SGHDT and CDR2 is YYEEEE. The CDR3: CASRSPPGQGNEQYF. CDR3 bases: TGTGCCAGCAGGTCTCCTCCGGGACAAGGGAACGAGCAGTACTTC.

V and J are TRBV30 and TRBJ2-1; tentative D call: TRBD2 (5 bases). The germline V gene encodes CDR1 GTSNPN and CDR2 SVGIG (reference sequence). The CDR3 is 15 residues long. Deletions cut 0 bases from V and 7 bases from J, with 16 bases between. The CDR3 is CAWSVGLASVNEQFF. The CDR3 bases are TGTGCCTGGAGTGTAGGGCTAGCTTCCGTAAATGAGCAGTTCTTC. Complete variable domain (other parts from reference TRBV30 and TRBJ2-1): SQTIHQWPATLVQPVGSPLSLECTVEGTSNPNLYWYRQAAGRGLQLLFYSVGIGQISSEVPQNLSASRPQDRQFILSSKKLLLSDSGFYLCAWSVGLASVNEQFFGPGTRLTVL.

The CDR3 nucleotides read TGTGCCATCAGTGCGGGAGGGCGGATCGGAGAGCAGTTCTTC. Its protein product is CAISAGGRIGEQFF. V is TRBV10-3 and J is TRBJ2-1, with 8 bases aligning to TRBD2. Unmatched junction bases numbered 9, after V lost 4 bases and J lost 10 bases. Germline CDR1 and CDR2: ENHRY and SYGVKD. This CDR3 contains 14 residues.

The V gene is TRBV6-5, the J gene TRBJ2-7; no firm D call. This CDR3 region has 15 residues. Per germline, CDR1 MNHEY and CDR2 SVGAGI. V lost 3 bases and J 0 bases, leaving 12 bases between the germline ends. CDR3 sequence: CASSYGRTASYEQYF. CDR3 DNA sequence: TGTGCCAGCAGTTATGGGCGAACCGCCTCCTACGAGCAGTACTTC.

The rearrangement links TRBV28 to TRBJ2-7; TRBD1 matches at 8 bases. The CDR3 is made up of 14 amino acids. Looked up from germline, CDR1 is MDHEN and CDR2 is SYDVKM. Trimming cost V 5 bases and J 2 bases; bases outside gene matches: 5. CDR3 DNA: TGTGCCAGCAGTGCCAGGGGGCTAACCTACGAGCAGTACTTC. Its protein product is CASSARGLTYEQYF.

This chain uses TRBV6-6 with TRBJ2-5, with 7 bases fitting TRBD1. The assigned J gene may be wrong: the sequence end matches TRBJ2-7 better. Germline V gene lookup returns CDR1 MNHNY and CDR2 SVGAGI (reference sequence). The CDR3 sequence is 13 residues long. CDR3 sequence: CASSDRVSYEQYF. The CDR3 DNA reads TGTGCCAGCAGCGACAGGGTCTCCTACGAGCAGTACTTC.

This chain uses TRBV12-5 with TRBJ1-2, with 7 bases lining up with TRBD1. There are 12 residues in the CDR3. V gave up 7 bases and J gave up 6 bases; unmatched junction bases: 5. Germline lookup yields CDR1 LGHNT and CDR2 FRNRAP. CDR3 nucleotide sequence: TGTGCTAGTGCCACGACAGGGAATGGCTACACCTTC. Translating it yields CASATTGNGYTF.

The J gene is TRBJ1-1, the V gene TRBV27; a possible D gene is TRBD1 (6 bases). This CDR3 comprises 11 residues. V lost 5 bases, J lost 8 bases, and 9 bases lay in between. Germline V gene lookup returns CDR1 MNHEY and CDR2 SMNVEV (reference sequence). CDR3 region: CASSPTGEAFF. Here the CDR3 DNA reads TGTGCCAGCAGTCCTACAGGGGAAGCTTTCTTT.

This chain links TRBV4-3 with TRBJ2-3; 7 bases line up with TRBD1. Germline assignment: CDR1 LGHNA and CDR2 YSLEER. V lost 4 bases and J lost 1; bases outside the gene matches: 5. The length of the CDR3 is 15 residues. As DNA, the CDR3 is TGCGCCAGCAGCCCAGACAGGGTTGGCACAGATACGCAGTATTTT. The encoded protein is CASSPDRVGTDTQYF.

The chain combines TRBV30 with TRBJ1-2; TRBD1 agrees at 7 bases. Germline CDR1 and CDR2: GTSNPN and SVGIG (reference sequence). The CDR3 is 14 residues long. Germline trimming cut 2 bases from V and 4 bases from J; bases unmatched to any gene: 7. The CDR3 loop reads CAWSWTGKGYGYTF. The CDR3 DNA is TGTGCCTGGAGTTGGACAGGCAAGGGCTATGGCTACACCTTC.

This chain's CDR3 is CAAGGLRGAYEQYF. Here the CDR3 DNA reads TGTGCAGCAGGGGGGCTCAGGGGGGCCTACGAGCAGTACTTC. The rearrangement uses TRBV27 and TRBJ2-5; tentatively, D is TRBD1 (7 bases). The last part of the DNA fits TRBJ2-7 better; the J call may be wrong. CDR1 is MNHEY, CDR2 SMNVEV, per germline (reference sequence). This CDR3 has 14 residues.

The genes are TRBV15 and TRBJ1-4, with D possibly being TRBD1 (5 bases). The CDR3 has 13 residues. Germline V lookup: CDR1 LNHNV, CDR2 YYDKDF (reference sequence). The V end was cut by 5 bases, the J end by 10 bases, with 14 bases between. The CDR3 coding sequence is TGTGCCACCAGCCAGGGCAGCCCAAGAAAACTGTTTTTT. This gives the protein CATSQGSPRKLFF.

The chain employs TRBV7-9 and TRBJ1-1; tentatively, D is TRBD1 (6 bases). The V and J ends lost 1 base and 5 bases respectively, with 14 bases between them. Looked up from germline, CDR1 is SEHNR and CDR2 is FQNEAQ (reference sequence). CDR3 size: 15 residues. The CDR3 DNA sequence: TGTGCCAGCAGCTTAGACGGGGGGCTGAGAACTGAAGCTTTCTTT. Protein product: CASSLDGGLRTEAFF.

The chain employs TRBV13 and TRBJ2-1, with TRBD2 identical over 8 bases. The V gene end was trimmed by 1 base and the J gene end by 0 bases; junction bases not matched to a gene: 2. Germline V gene sequence: CDR1 PRHDT, CDR2 FYEKMQ (reference sequence). The CDR3 is 16 residues long. CDR3 loop: CASSLERESSYNEQFF. The CDR3 DNA reads TGTGCCAGCAGCTTAGAGCGGGAGAGCTCCTACAATGAGCAGTTCTTC.